A selection of T cell receptor beta chains follows, all from one sample in a study of cytomegalovirus exposure and HLA in healthy donors. Clones were sequenced by immunoSEQ multiplex PCR, and TCRdb holds only the in-frame ones, with some missing. The repertoire holds about 160,000 clones, with around four fifths as singletons. Sequences were obtained from PBMCs. Source of these receptors: a man between 50 and 59 years old in good health and CMV-seropositive. The CDR3 runs from the conserved cysteine through the conserved F or W. Fields, in order: V gene, clone size, D gene, J gene, CDR3 protein, CDR3 DNA. A D gene is named only where the DNA matches it firmly. Size values are once, few and many counts, or a class for expanded clones, and some rows have none.

>TRBV7-2|-|-|TRBJ1-1
CASSLGGAVEAFF
TGTGCCAGCAGCTTGGGGGGTGCGGTTGAAGCTTTCTTT
>TRBV27|once|-|TRBJ1-2
CASSLSGRDGYTF
TGTGCCAGCAGTTTATCGGGGAGGGATGGCTACACCTTC
>TRBV12-2|-|-|TRBJ2-5
CASRSMRGLTQETQYF
TGTGCAAGTCGCTCCATGAGGGGGCTAACCCAAGAGACCCAGTACTTC
>TRBV4-2|-|TRBD2|TRBJ2-2
CASSQSLLLAGETGELFF
TGTGCCAGCAGCCAAAGTCTCCTGCTAGCGGGAGAAACCGGGGAGCTGTTTTTT
>TRBV5-4|few|-|TRBJ2-1
CASSLGTTTYNEQFF
TGTGCCAGCAGCTTAGGAACTACGACCTACAATGAGCAGTTCTTC
>TRBV30|-|TRBD1|TRBJ2-7
CAWNRDRGYEQYF
TGTGCCTGGAACCGGGACAGGGGATACGAGCAGTACTTC
>TRBV5-1|-|TRBD1|TRBJ2-3
CASSSGQGGGTDTQYF
TGCGCCAGCAGCTCGGGACAGGGGGGAGGCACAGATACGCAGTATTTT
>TRBV28|-|TRBD1|TRBJ2-1
CASSSSGTGVVGSYNEQFF
TGTGCCAGCAGTTCCTCCGGGACAGGGGTCGTTGGCTCCTACAATGAGCAGTTCTTC
>TRBV30|-|TRBD2|TRBJ2-7
CAWSPTSGRYEQYF
TGTGCCTGGAGCCCGACTAGCGGGAGGTACGAGCAGTACTTC
>TRBV6-6|-|-|TRBJ1-5
CASSPTGWGQPQHF
TGTGCCAGCAGTCCCACAGGGTGGGGTCAGCCCCAGCATTTT
>TRBV2|-|-|TRBJ2-1
CASSDAQAGDNEQFF
TGTGCCAGCAGTGATGCCCAAGCCGGAGACAATGAGCAGTTCTTC
>TRBV5-1|-|-|TRBJ2-1
CASSLGAPVGSYNEQFF
TGCGCCAGCAGCTTGGGGGCCCCCGTCGGCTCCTACAATGAGCAGTTCTTC
>TRBV6-5|-|TRBD2|TRBJ2-7
CASSRTSGNSYEQYF
TGTGCCAGCAGTCGGACTAGCGGGAACTCCTACGAGCAGTACTTC
>TRBV4-1|-|-|TRBJ1-1
CASSQEPGNTEAFF
TGCGCCAGCAGCCAGGAGCCGGGGAACACTGAAGCTTTCTTT
>TRBV4-2|-|-|TRBJ2-1
CASSQDWGGAKVYEQFF
TGTGCCAGCAGCCAAGATTGGGGGGGGGCTAAAGTTTATGAGCAGTTCTTC
>TRBV7-9|once|-|TRBJ1-3
CASSTGNTIYF
TGTGCCAGCTCTACTGGAAACACCATATATTTT
>TRBV29-1|-|TRBD2|TRBJ2-3
CSTMGDIGDSGRSTDTQYF
TGCAGCACGATGGGTGATATTGGGGATAGCGGGAGATCCACAGATACGCAGTATTTT
>TRBV5-4|once|TRBD2|TRBJ2-2
CASRSQLAGGKNTGELFF
TGTGCCAGCAGATCCCAGCTAGCGGGGGGAAAGAACACCGGGGAGCTGTTTTTT
>TRBV28|-|-|TRBJ1-5
CATDGGASNQPQHF
TGTGCCACGGACGGCGGGGCCAGCAATCAGCCCCAGCATTTT
>TRBV6-4|-|TRBD1|TRBJ1-2
CASSPSTGYGRGYTF
TGTGCCAGCAGTCCTTCGACAGGGTATGGCAGAGGCTACACCTTC
>TRBV28|-|TRBD2|TRBJ2-3
CASRNLGLAGLRVTDTQYF
TGTGCCAGCAGGAACCTTGGACTAGCGGGGTTAAGGGTTACAGATACGCAGTATTTT
>TRBV6-6|-|-|TRBJ2-5
CASRLDFWGLRETQYF
TGTGCCAGCAGGCTTGATTTTTGGGGCCTGCGGGAGACCCAGTACTTC
>TRBV4-2|-|-|TRBJ2-7
CASSQDTDFASYEQYF
TGTGCCAGCAGCCAAGATACCGACTTCGCCTCCTACGAGCAGTACTTC
>TRBV28|-|-|TRBJ1-3
CASMGGWGGNTIYF
TGTGCCAGCATGGGGGGGTGGGGTGGAAACACCATATATTTT
>TRBV28|-|-|TRBJ2-5
CASSPPVRQETQYF
TGTGCCAGCAGTCCCCCCGTGCGGCAAGAGACCCAGTACTTC
>TRBV6-5|-|TRBD1|TRBJ2-7
CASSYPGQAPHEQYF
TGTGCCAGCAGTTACCCCGGACAGGCACCACACGAGCAGTACTTC
>TRBV4-1|-|-|TRBJ1-2
CASSQGSGNYGYTF
TGCGCCAGCAGCCAAGGTTCGGGTAACTATGGCTACACCTTC
>TRBV7-9|few|-|TRBJ2-5
CASSLGLARSKFQETQYF
TGTGCCAGCAGCTTAGGGCTAGCGCGATCAAAATTCCAAGAGACCCAGTACTTC
>TRBV4-1|-|TRBD1|TRBJ1-2
CASSRGGYPGQSYGYTF
TGCGCCAGCAGCCGCGGGGGGTATCCGGGACAGAGCTATGGCTACACCTTC
>TRBV6-1|once|TRBD2|TRBJ2-7
CASSEEEAGGYEQYF
TGTGCCAGCAGTGAAGAGGAAGCGGGAGGGTACGAGCAGTACTTC
>TRBV7-6|-|TRBD1|TRBJ1-6
CASSPGQYNSPLHF
TGTGCCAGCAGCCCGGGACAGTATAATTCACCCCTCCACTTT
>TRBV7-2|once|TRBD1|TRBJ1-2
CASSLQGQGAGYGYTF
TGTGCCAGCAGCTTACAGGGCCAGGGGGCCGGGTATGGCTACACCTTC
>TRBV30|-|TRBD1|TRBJ1-1
CAWSGDSKQAEAFF
TGTGCCTGGAGTGGGGACAGTAAACAGGCTGAAGCTTTCTTT
>TRBV7-8|-|TRBD1|TRBJ1-6
CASRQGQGRLTF
TGTGCCAGCAGACAGGGACAGGGCCGTCTTACCTTT
>TRBV27|-|-|TRBJ1-2
CASSFRAGRNYGYTF
TGTGCCAGCAGTTTTCGAGCAGGGAGGAACTATGGCTACACCTTC
>TRBV30|-|TRBD2|TRBJ2-5
CAWIRGGTPETQYF
TGTGCCTGGATCCGGGGGGGCACCCCAGAGACCCAGTACTTC
>TRBV7-2|-|-|TRBJ1-1
CASSTQVDTEAFF
TGTGCCAGCAGCACACAGGTGGACACTGAAGCTTTCTTT
>TRBV28|-|-|TRBJ2-1
CASIVRGGTSNEQFF
TGTGCCAGCATCGTGAGAGGAGGTACGAGCAATGAGCAGTTCTTC
>TRBV7-6|-|TRBD1|TRBJ1-3
CASSPRQGPHMEGNTIYF
TGTGCCAGCAGCCCCCGACAGGGGCCACACATGGAAGGAAACACCATATATTTT
>TRBV5-1|-|TRBD2|TRBJ2-1
CASSLDTSGINEQFF
TGCGCCAGCAGCTTGGATACTAGCGGGATAAATGAGCAGTTCTTC
>TRBV18|-|TRBD1|TRBJ1-5
CASSQMGDRGNQPQHF
TGTGCCAGCTCGCAAATGGGGGACAGGGGCAATCAGCCCCAGCATTTT
>TRBV11-2|-|-|TRBJ2-3
CASSPEFSGGVDTQYF
TGTGCCAGCAGCCCAGAATTCTCTGGGGGCGTAGATACGCAGTATTTT